These T cell receptor beta chains were read from a single sample in a study of blood T cell repertoires in COVID-19. This table comes from immunoSEQ multiplex PCR, and its TCRdb copy is limited to in-frame clones, with some not included. Among about 83,000 clones listed, around 87% were seen once. Sequenced material: peripheral blood. The receptors stem from a woman in her forties or fifties with active or convalescent COVID-19. The CDR3 runs from the conserved cysteine through the conserved F or W. The order of the fields is clone size, V gene, J gene, D gene, CDR3 DNA, CDR3 protein. The D gene is left open where the match is weak. Rows may omit the clone size; those that give it use once, few, many or a size class.

-,TRBV10-3,TRBJ1-5,-,TGTGCCATCGGGGGGGCAGGCATCAATCAGCCCCAGCATTTT,CAIGGAGINQPQHF
-,TRBV7-9,TRBJ1-1,-,TGTGCCAGCAGCCAACCGGACAGAGGGACGACTGAAGCTTTCTTT,CASSQPDRGTTEAFF
-,TRBV9,TRBJ1-2,TRBD1,TGTGCCAGCAGCACCGGGGGGACAGGGGCTCCCTATGGCTACACCTTC,CASSTGGTGAPYGYTF
-,TRBV5-5,TRBJ2-7,-,TGTGCCAGCAGCTTGTTACAGAACGAGCAGTACTTC,CASSLLQNEQYF
-,TRBV7-2,TRBJ1-1,-,TGTGCCAGCAGCTTAGCGCACGAGGGCACTGAAGCTTTCTTT,CASSLAHEGTEAFF
once,TRBV7-9,TRBJ1-3,-,TGTGCCAGCAGCGCAGCAGGATCTGGAAACACCATATATTTT,CASSAAGSGNTIYF
-,TRBV2,TRBJ1-3,-,TGTGCCAGCTTCCGGGACTCTGGAAACACCATATATTTT,CASFRDSGNTIYF
-,TRBV12-3/TRBV12-4,TRBJ2-2,-,TGTGCCAGCAGTTTATGGGGGGCCGGGGAGCTGTTTTTT,CASSLWGAGELFF
-,TRBV7-8,TRBJ2-1,TRBD1,TGTGCCAGCAGCGGTCCGGACAGGGATTTAGATTGGGATGAGCAGTTCTTC,CASSGPDRDLDWDEQFF
-,TRBV3-1/TRBV3-2,TRBJ2-2,TRBD1,TGTGCCAGCAGCCAAGCCCCCCTTTGGACAGGGAACACCGGGGAGCTGTTTTTT,CASSQAPLWTGNTGELFF
-,TRBV6-2/TRBV6-3,TRBJ1-1,-,TGTGCCAGCAGTTACCCCTACAGAACACTGAACACTGAAGCTTTCTTT,CASSYPYRTLNTEAFF
few,TRBV29-1,TRBJ2-3,TRBD2,TGCAGCGTTGAGGACGACGGGAGGGGGGGAGATACGCAGTATTTT,CSVEDDGRGGDTQYF
-,TRBV6-5,TRBJ1-2,-,TGTGCCAGCAGGGACTTCCTGTACGGCTACACCTTC,CASRDFLYGYTF
-,TRBV7-8,TRBJ2-2,-,TGTGCCAAGAGGGAGAGGGCAACCGGGGAGCTGTTTTTT,CAKRERATGELFF
once,TRBV19,TRBJ2-1,TRBD2,TGTGCCAGTAGTAGTCTAGCGGGGGGGAATGAGCAGTTCTTC,CASSSLAGGNEQFF
-,TRBV6-5,TRBJ1-2,-,TGTGCCAGTACGACAGACCCCTTACTATTATATGGCTACACCTTC,CASTTDPLLLYGYTF
-,TRBV4-3,TRBJ2-3,TRBD2,TGCGCCAGCAGCCAATTAGCGGGGGGGCCGGATACGCAGTATTTT,CASSQLAGGPDTQYF
once,TRBV6-2/TRBV6-3,TRBJ2-3,TRBD2,TGTGCCAGCAGTTTAGCGGGGGGGTTGGATACGCAGTATTTT,CASSLAGGLDTQYF
-,TRBV6-5,TRBJ1-2,-,TGTGCCAGCACTCTAACGAGGTTTAACTATGGCTACACCTTC,CASTLTRFNYGYTF
once,TRBV11-1,TRBJ1-1,-,TGTGCCAGCAGCTTAAGAGGCATGAACACTGAAGCTTTCTTT,CASSLRGMNTEAFF
once,TRBV5-1,TRBJ1-3,-,TGCGCCAGCAGCTTGGTTTCAGGGATGGAGTCTGGAAACACCATATATTTT,CASSLVSGMESGNTIYF
-,TRBV18,TRBJ2-5,TRBD1,TGTGCCAGCTCACTAGCGACAGGGACCCATCAAGAGACCCAGTACTTC,CASSLATGTHQETQYF
-,TRBV5-1,TRBJ2-7,TRBD2,TGCGCCAGCAGCTTCTCCGGGACTACCTACGAGCAGTACTTC,CASSFSGTTYEQYF
once,TRBV29-1,TRBJ2-3,-,TGCAGCGTTGCGCCCCAGGCCCTGAGCACAGATACGCAGTATTTT,CSVAPQALSTDTQYF
-,TRBV9,TRBJ2-3,TRBD2,TGTGCCAGCAACCCCTTAGCGGGGGACACAGATACGCAGTATTTT,CASNPLAGDTDTQYF
-,TRBV19,TRBJ1-2,-,TGTGCCAGTAGTAAAGTCGACAGAGATGGCTACACCTTC,CASSKVDRDGYTF
-,TRBV10-3,TRBJ2-3,-,TGTGCCGAATCTTTGGGGGGAGGCACAGATACGCAGTATTTT,CAESLGGGTDTQYF
-,TRBV9,TRBJ1-1,-,TGTGCCAGTGCACAGGGAGGGAGCACTGAAGCTTTCTTT,CASAQGGSTEAFF
-,TRBV10-3,TRBJ1-5,-,TGTGCCATCAGTGAGTCAATCGGTTTCCCGTATAGCAATCAGCCCCAGCATTTT,CAISESIGFPYSNQPQHF
-,TRBV27,TRBJ1-2,-,TGTGCCAGCAGTATAGGGGTTAGTTATGGCTACACCTTC,CASSIGVSYGYTF
few,TRBV30,TRBJ1-1,TRBD1,TGTGCCTGGAGGGGACAGGGGGGCACTGAAGCTTTCTTT,CAWRGQGGTEAFF
-,TRBV6-4,TRBJ1-1,-,TGTGCCAGCAGTGATTCCCAGTTCACTGAAGCTTTCTTT,CASSDSQFTEAFF
-,TRBV18,TRBJ2-5,-,TGTGCCAGCTCAGAATGGACAAGTCAAGAGACCCAGTACTTC,CASSEWTSQETQYF
-,TRBV19,TRBJ1-6,-,TGTGCCAGTAGTGGTCAGGCCCTAAATTCACCCCTCCACTTT,CASSGQALNSPLHF
once,TRBV30,TRBJ1-2,-,TGTGCCTGGATCCCCAGCGAGGGTGGCGGCTACACCTTC,CAWIPSEGGGYTF